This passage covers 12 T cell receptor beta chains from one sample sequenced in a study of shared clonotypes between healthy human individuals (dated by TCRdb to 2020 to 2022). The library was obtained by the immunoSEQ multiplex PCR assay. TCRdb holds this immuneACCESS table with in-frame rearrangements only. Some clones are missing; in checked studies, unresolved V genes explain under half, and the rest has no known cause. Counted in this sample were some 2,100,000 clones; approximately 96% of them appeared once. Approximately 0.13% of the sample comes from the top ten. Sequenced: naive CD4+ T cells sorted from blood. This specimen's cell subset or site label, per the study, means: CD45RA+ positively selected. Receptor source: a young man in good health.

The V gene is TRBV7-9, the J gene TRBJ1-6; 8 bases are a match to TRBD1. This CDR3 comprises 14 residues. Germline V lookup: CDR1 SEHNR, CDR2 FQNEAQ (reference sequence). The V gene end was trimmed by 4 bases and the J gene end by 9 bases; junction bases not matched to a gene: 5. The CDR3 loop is CASSSTGVSSPLHF. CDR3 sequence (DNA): TGTGCCAGCAGCTCGACAGGGGTGAGTTCACCCCTCCACTTT.

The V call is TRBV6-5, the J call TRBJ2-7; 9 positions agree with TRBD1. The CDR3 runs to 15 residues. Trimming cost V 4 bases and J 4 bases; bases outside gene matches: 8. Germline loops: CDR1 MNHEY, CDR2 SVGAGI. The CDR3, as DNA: TGTGCCAGCAGTTCCGGGACAGGGCATTCTTACGAGCAGTACTTC. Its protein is CASSSGTGHSYEQYF.

CDR3 in DNA: TGTGCCAGCAGCCCTGACGGAGTCAATCAGCCCCAGCATTTT. Its translation: CASSPDGVNQPQHF. The V gene is TRBV7-2, the J gene TRBJ1-5; D remains unclear. Trimming cost V 5 bases and J 3 bases, with 11 bases left between them. Germline V lookup: CDR1 SGHTA, CDR2 FQGNSA. CDR3 length equals 14 residues.

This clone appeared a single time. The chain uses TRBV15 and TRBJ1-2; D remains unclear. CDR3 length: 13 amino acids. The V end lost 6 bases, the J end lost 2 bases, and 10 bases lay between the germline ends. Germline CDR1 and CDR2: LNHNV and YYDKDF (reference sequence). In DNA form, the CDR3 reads TGTGCCACCAGTCTAACAGACAACTATGGCTACACCTTC. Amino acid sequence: CATSLTDNYGYTF.

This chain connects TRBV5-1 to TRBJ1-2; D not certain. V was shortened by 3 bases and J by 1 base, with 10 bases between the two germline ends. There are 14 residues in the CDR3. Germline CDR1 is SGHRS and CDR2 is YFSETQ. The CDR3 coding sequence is TGCGCCAGCAGCTCGGACGCAAATAACTATGGCTACACCTTC. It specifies CASSSDANNYGYTF.

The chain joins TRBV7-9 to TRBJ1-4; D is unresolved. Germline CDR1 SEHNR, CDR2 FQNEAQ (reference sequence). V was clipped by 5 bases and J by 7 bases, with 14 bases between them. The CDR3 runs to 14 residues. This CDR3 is CASSNTGLSEKLFF. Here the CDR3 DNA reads TGTGCCAGCAGCAACACGGGGTTGTCTGAAAAACTGTTTTTT.

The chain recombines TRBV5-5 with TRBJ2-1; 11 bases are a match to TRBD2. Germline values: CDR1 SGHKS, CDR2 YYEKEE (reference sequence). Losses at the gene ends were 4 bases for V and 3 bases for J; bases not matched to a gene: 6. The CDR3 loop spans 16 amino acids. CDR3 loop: CASSVRTSGLYNEQFF. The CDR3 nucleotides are TGTGCCAGCAGCGTTAGGACTAGCGGGCTCTACAATGAGCAGTTCTTC. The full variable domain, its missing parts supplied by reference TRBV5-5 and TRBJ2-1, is DAGVTQSPTHLIKTRGQQVTLRCSPISGHKSVSWYQQVLGQGPQFIFQYYEKEERGRGNFPDRFSARQFPNYSSELNVNALLLGDSALYLCASSVRTSGLYNEQFFGPGTRLTVL.

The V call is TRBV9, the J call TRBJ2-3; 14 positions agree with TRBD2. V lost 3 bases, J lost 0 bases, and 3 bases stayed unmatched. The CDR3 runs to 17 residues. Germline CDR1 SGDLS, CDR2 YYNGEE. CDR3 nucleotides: TGTGCCAGCAGCGGGACTAGCGGGGGGCTGAGCACAGATACGCAGTATTTT. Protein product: CASSGTSGGLSTDTQYF.

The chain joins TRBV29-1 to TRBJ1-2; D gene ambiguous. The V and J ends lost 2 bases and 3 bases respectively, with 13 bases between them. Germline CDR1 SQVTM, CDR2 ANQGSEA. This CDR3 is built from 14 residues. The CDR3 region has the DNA TGCAGCGTTGAAAAAAGACGGGGAGACTATGGCTACACCTTC. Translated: CSVEKRRGDYGYTF. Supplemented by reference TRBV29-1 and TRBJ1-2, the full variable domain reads SAVISQKPSRDICQRGTSLTIQCQVDSQVTMMFWYRQQPGQSLTLIATANQGSEATYESGFVIDKFPISRPNLTFSTLTVSNMSPEDSSIYLCSVEKRRGDYGYTFGSGTRLTVV.

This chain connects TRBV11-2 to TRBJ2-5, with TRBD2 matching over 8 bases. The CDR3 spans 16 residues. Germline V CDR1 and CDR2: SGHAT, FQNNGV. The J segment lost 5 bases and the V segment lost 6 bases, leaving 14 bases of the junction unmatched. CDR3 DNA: TGTGCCAGCAGTTCTCGGAGGCCGGGGGGGGATGAGACCCAGTACTTC. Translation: CASSSRRPGGDETQYF. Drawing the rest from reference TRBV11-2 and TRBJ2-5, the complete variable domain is EAGVAQSPRYKIIEKRQSVAFWCNPISGHATLYWYQQILGQGPKLLIQFQNNGVVDDSQLPKDRFSAERLKGVDSTLKIQPAKLEDSAVYLCASSSRRPGGDETQYFGPGTRLLVL.

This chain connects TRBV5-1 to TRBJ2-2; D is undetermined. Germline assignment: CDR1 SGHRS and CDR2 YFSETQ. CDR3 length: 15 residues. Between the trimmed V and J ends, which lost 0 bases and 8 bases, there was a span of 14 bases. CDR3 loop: CASSLAFPLTGELFF. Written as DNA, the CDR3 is TGCGCCAGCAGCTTGGCTTTTCCCCTGACGGGGGAGCTGTTTTTT.

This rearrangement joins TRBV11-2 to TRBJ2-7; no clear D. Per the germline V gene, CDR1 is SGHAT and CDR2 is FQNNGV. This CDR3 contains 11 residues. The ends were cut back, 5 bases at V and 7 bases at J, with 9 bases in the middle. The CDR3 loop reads CASSPKGEQYF. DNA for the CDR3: TGTGCCAGCAGCCCCAAGGGAGAGCAGTACTTC.